These T cell receptor beta chains were read from a single sample in a study of CD8 T cells in ankylosing spondylitis. TCRdb processed the 5' RACE reads anew with MiXCR; each CDR3 protein has one entry. The sample gives 350,000 to 400,000 distinct CDR3 sequences, roughly 20% of which show up once; 10% to 15% is in the top ten. Specimen: blood, either unsorted or a sorted T cell fraction (not recorded which). These receptor sequences come from a male donor with ankylosing spondylitis or in good health (not recorded which). Both conserved end residues are part of each CDR3. The D gene is left open where the match is weak. The size of a clone is reported for some rows only, either as once, few or many, or as a class for expanded clones.

abundance	j_gene	d_gene	v_gene	CDR3nt	CDR3aa
NA	TRBJ2-6	NA	TRBV6-5	TGTGCCAGCAGTTCGGGGGTCTCTGGGGCCAACGTCCTGACTTTC	CASSSGVSGANVLTF
few	TRBJ2-1	NA	TRBV7-8	TGTGCCAGCAGCTTAGTGGGGGGAGACTACAATGAGCAGTTCTTC	CASSLVGGDYNEQFF
NA	TRBJ2-5	TRBD2	TRBV12-3/TRBV12-4	TGTGCCTTCAGTTCTGACGGACTAGCGGGGGGCTCCCTGGAGACCCAGTACTTC	CAFSSDGLAGGSLETQYF
NA	TRBJ2-7	NA	TRBV7-6	TGTGCCAGCAGCTCCCATCTGACAGGAGACTCCTACGAGCAGTACTTC	CASSSHLTGDSYEQYF
NA	TRBJ1-1	TRBD1	TRBV20-1	TGCAGTGCTAGATTCACCATGACAGGGCCAAACACTGAAGCTTTCTTT	CSARFTMTGPNTEAFF
once	TRBJ2-3	NA	TRBV7-2	TGTGCCAGCAGCTTAAACGGGTTTGGCGGGGCGGATACGCAGTATTTT	CASSLNGFGGADTQYF
few	TRBJ2-1	TRBD2	TRBV2	TGTGCCAGCGCGGTAGCGGGGGGGAATGAGCAGTTCTTC	CASAVAGGNEQFF
NA	TRBJ2-5	TRBD1	TRBV7-9	TGTGCCAGCAGCTCTGATTGGGACAGCGACGAAGAGACCCAGTACTTC	CASSSDWDSDEETQYF
NA	TRBJ2-7	NA	TRBV12-3/TRBV12-4	TGTGCCAGCAGTTTAGGTGGGGACTTGGAGCAGTACTTC	CASSLGGDLEQYF
NA	TRBJ2-7	NA	TRBV3-1	TGTGCCAGCAGCCCCGCACAGGGAACCTACGAGCAGTACTTC	CASSPAQGTYEQYF
few	TRBJ2-7	NA	TRBV6-5	TGTGCCAGCAGTTACTTCTTAGGGGGGGGGTACGAGCAGTACTTC	CASSYFLGGGYEQYF
NA	TRBJ1-4	NA	TRBV4-1	TGCGCCAGCAGCCAAGATCGAAATAATGAAAAACTGTTTTTT	CASSQDRNNEKLFF
few	TRBJ2-7	TRBD1	TRBV24-1	TGTGCCACCAGTGATTCTTTAGGGACAGCAGCCTACGAGCAGTACTTC	CATSDSLGTAAYEQYF
NA	TRBJ2-7	TRBD1	TRBV2	TGTGCCAGCAATTCGGGACAGGGGTACTACGAGCAGTACTTC	CASNSGQGYYEQYF
NA	TRBJ2-4	TRBD1	TRBV5-1	TGCGCCAGCAGCTTGACAGGGGGTATAGACATTCAGTACTTC	CASSLTGGIDIQYF
NA	TRBJ1-6	NA	TRBV28	TGTGCCAGCACCTGGGGGCCGACGGGTAATTCACCCCTCCACTTT	CASTWGPTGNSPLHF
few	TRBJ2-5	TRBD2	TRBV7-8	TGTGCCAGCAGCTTAGTCGAAACTAGCGGGGGGGTTAAGGAGACCCAGTACTTC	CASSLVETSGGVKETQYF
NA	TRBJ2-3	TRBD2	TRBV9	TGTGCCAGCAGCGTTCACCCGACTAGCCCCCCGGAGGATACGCAGTATTTT	CASSVHPTSPPEDTQYF
NA	TRBJ2-1	NA	TRBV12-3/TRBV12-4	TGTGCCAGCAGTTTTACGAGGCTGGGGGGCTTTACAATGAGCGTGGGTTATGAGCAGTTCTTC	CASSFTRLGGFTMSVGYEQFF
NA	TRBJ2-3	TRBD2	TRBV30	TGTGCCTGGAGTGTACTTAGCGGGGAAACCGATCCCCAGTATTTT	CAWSVLSGETDPQYF
NA	TRBJ2-7	NA	TRBV14	TGTGCCAGCAGCCAAGCCACAGGCTCCTACGAGCAGTACTTC	CASSQATGSYEQYF
NA	TRBJ2-2	NA	TRBV11-2	NA	CASRPGQPRAPGSCFF
few	TRBJ2-7	NA	TRBV7-7	TGTGCCAGCAGCTTAGTACATTACTCCTACGAGCAGTACTTC	CASSLVHYSYEQYF
NA	TRBJ2-1	TRBD1	TRBV12-3/TRBV12-4	TGTGCCAGCAGTTGGGACAGTCGGTATGGTGAGCAGTTCTTC	CASSWDSRYGEQFF
NA	TRBJ2-5	NA	TRBV12-3/TRBV12-4	TGTGCCAGCAGTTTTGGGCGAGGACTTGTGGTGGCACGAGAGACCCAGTACTTC	CASSFGRGLVVARETQYF
NA	TRBJ2-2	NA	TRBV15	TGTGCCACCAGCAGACCCAGGAGTGGAACCGGGGAGCTGTTTTTT	CATSRPRSGTGELFF
NA	TRBJ2-1	NA	TRBV14	TGTGCCAGCAGCCAAAGGGGCAACAATGAGCAGTTCTTC	CASSQRGNNEQFF
many	TRBJ2-1	TRBD2	TRBV12-3/TRBV12-4	TGTGCCAGCAGTTTAGAGTACGGGGGGGCCATTGGTGAGCAGTTCTTC	CASSLEYGGAIGEQFF
NA	TRBJ2-7	NA	TRBV27	TGTGCCAGCAGTTTTGGGGCAGGGCGGTACGAGCAGTACTTC	CASSFGAGRYEQYF
NA	TRBJ1-6	NA	TRBV7-9	TGTGCCAGCAGCTTAGGGTCGGACCTTGGGGATTCACCCCTCCACTTT	CASSLGSDLGDSPLHF
few	TRBJ2-7	NA	TRBV20-1	TGCAGTGCTAGAGATCTTGGTGGAGACCGAGCCTACGAGCAGTACTTC	CSARDLGGDRAYEQYF
few	TRBJ1-2	NA	TRBV7-8	TGTGCCAGCAGCTTAGCCCTGGGAGACGCCGATAACTATGGCTACACCTTC	CASSLALGDADNYGYTF
few	TRBJ2-1	TRBD2	TRBV20-1	TGCAGTGCTAGAGATGGTGCGGGGGAGTACAATGAGCAGTTCTTC	CSARDGAGEYNEQFF
many	TRBJ2-5	NA	TRBV6-5	TGTGCCAGCAGTTACTCGATAAATAGGCAGCTGCCTCAAGAGACCCAGTACTTC	CASSYSINRQLPQETQYF
NA	TRBJ2-1	NA	TRBV12-3/TRBV12-4	TGTGCCAGCAGTTCCGCGGATCTCAGAACCTACAATGAGCAGTTCTTC	CASSSADLRTYNEQFF
NA	TRBJ2-1	NA	TRBV11-2	TGTGCCAGTAACTCCCTGGACCTAACCTCCAATGAGCAGTTCTTC	CASNSLDLTSNEQFF
few	TRBJ2-3	NA	TRBV12-3/TRBV12-4	TGTGCCAGCAGCACGGGGACTTTCCGCACAGATACGCAGTATTTT	CASSTGTFRTDTQYF
few	TRBJ2-2	TRBD1	TRBV24-1	TGTGCCACCAGTGATTGGGACAGGGGCACCGGGGAGCTGTTTTTT	CATSDWDRGTGELFF
NA	TRBJ2-7	NA	TRBV10-2	TGCGCCAGCAGTGAGCTCAGGGACCAATACGAGCAGTACTTC	CASSELRDQYEQYF
few	TRBJ2-3	TRBD2	TRBV7-2	TGTGCCAGCAGCACCACTAGCGTTAGGTCAGATACGCAGTATTTT	CASSTTSVRSDTQYF
few	TRBJ2-7	NA	TRBV12-3/TRBV12-4	TGTGCCAGCAGCTTGGGGGCCGTGGAGACCTACGAGCAGTACTTC	CASSLGAVETYEQYF